This TCR beta chain was observed in a study of T cell repertoires in cytomegalovirus infection. Study as a whole: Based on public TCR beta signatures, there were indications of CMV infection and of a matching HLA type.

Study-level points and caveats: There were carriers of CMV plus the relevant HLA, and cumulative public TCR beta family frequency identified them. What dominated the ex vivo response were HLA-C-restricted CMV-specific TCR beta clonotypes.

From the reads, TCRdb called clonotypes with MiXCR, one entry per CDR3 protein. Among 650,000 to 850,000 distinct CDR3 sequences listed, almost 30% were seen once. Ten or more counts support this clonotype. The antigen is undetermined. This receptor was taken from a human donor in good health (CMV status not recorded). Some clones in this sample may be carry-over from other donors' samples. The sample in question was cultured CD8+ T cells from PBMCs, obtained from culture after CMV antigen stimulation.

The CDR3 DNA follows: TGTGCCAGCAGTTACTCGAAAGTAGGCAGGGTAACCCGTAACTATGGCTACACCTTC. This encodes CASSYSKVGRVTRNYGYTF. This chain connects TRBV6-5 to TRBJ1-2; a possible D gene is TRBD1 (5 bases). Germline-derived CDR1 and CDR2 are MNHEY and SVGAGI. CDR3 size: 19 residues. Deletions cut 0 bases from V and 1 base from J, with 21 bases between.